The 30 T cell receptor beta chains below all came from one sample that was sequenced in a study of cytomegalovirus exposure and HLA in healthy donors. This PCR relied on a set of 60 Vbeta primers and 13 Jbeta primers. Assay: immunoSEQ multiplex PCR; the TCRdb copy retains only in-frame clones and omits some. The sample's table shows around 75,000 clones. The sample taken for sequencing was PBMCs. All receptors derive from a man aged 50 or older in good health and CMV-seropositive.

CDR3 in amino acids: CASSVTGSHRDINYGYTF. The CDR3 bases are TGTGCCAGCAGCGTTACCGGCTCCCACAGGGATATTAACTATGGCTACACCTTC. This chain connects TRBV9 to TRBJ1-2; tentatively, D is TRBD1 (6 bases). This CDR3 is 18 amino acids long. V shed 2 bases and J shed 1 base, with 21 bases lying between them. Germline lookup yields CDR1 SGDLS and CDR2 YYNGEE.

Written as DNA, the CDR3 is TGCGCCAGCAGCTTTTCGAGGTTTTCCAGCGCTAACTATGGCTACACCTTC. Its translation: CASSFSRFSSANYGYTF. The chain recombines TRBV5-1 with TRBJ1-2; the D is unclear. The CDR3 contains 17 residues. Germline V gene lookup returns CDR1 SGHRS and CDR2 YFSETQ. V was cut by 2 bases and J by 0 bases, with 17 bases left in between. The full variable domain, rest sourced from reference TRBV5-1 and TRBJ1-2, is KAGVTQTPRYLIKTRGQQVTLSCSPISGHRSVSWYQQTPGQGLQFLFEYFSETQRNKGNFPGRFSGRQFSNSRSEMNVSTLELGDSALYLCASSFSRFSSANYGYTFGSGTRLTVV.

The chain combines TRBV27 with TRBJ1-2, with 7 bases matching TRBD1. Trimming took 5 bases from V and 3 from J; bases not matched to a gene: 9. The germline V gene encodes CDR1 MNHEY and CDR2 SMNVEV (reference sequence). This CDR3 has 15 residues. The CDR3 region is CASSLRDSYDYGYTF. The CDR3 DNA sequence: TGTGCCAGCAGTCTCCGGGACAGCTACGACTATGGCTACACCTTC.

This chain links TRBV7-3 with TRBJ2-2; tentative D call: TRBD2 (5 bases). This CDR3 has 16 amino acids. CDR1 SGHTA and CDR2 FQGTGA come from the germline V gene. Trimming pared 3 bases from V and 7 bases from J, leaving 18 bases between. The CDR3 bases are TGTGCCAGCAGCTTGATAATGGATTCGGGGATCGGGGAGCTGTTTTTT. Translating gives CASSLIMDSGIGELFF.

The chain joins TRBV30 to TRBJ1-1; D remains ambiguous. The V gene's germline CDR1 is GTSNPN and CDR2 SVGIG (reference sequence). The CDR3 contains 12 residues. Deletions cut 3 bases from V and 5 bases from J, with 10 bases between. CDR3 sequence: CAWRREGTEAFF. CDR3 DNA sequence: TGTGCCTGGAGGAGGGAGGGAACTGAAGCTTTCTTT.

CDR3 loop: CASSIRGRRAETQYF. As DNA, the CDR3 is TGTGCCAGTAGTATACGGGGGAGAAGGGCGGAGACCCAGTACTTC. The chain links TRBV19 to TRBJ2-5, with D possibly TRBD2 on 6 matching bases. CDR1 is LNHDA and CDR2 is SQIVND in the germline V gene (reference sequence). The CDR3 contains 15 residues. The V gene lost 2 bases and the J gene lost 5 bases, with 15 bases spanning the gap.

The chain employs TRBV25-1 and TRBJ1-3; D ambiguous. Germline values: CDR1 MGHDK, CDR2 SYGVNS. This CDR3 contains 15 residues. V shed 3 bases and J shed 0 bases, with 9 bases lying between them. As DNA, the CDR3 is TGTGCCAGCAGTGACAGAAGTCGCTCTGGAAACACCATATATTTT. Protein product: CASSDRSRSGNTIYF.

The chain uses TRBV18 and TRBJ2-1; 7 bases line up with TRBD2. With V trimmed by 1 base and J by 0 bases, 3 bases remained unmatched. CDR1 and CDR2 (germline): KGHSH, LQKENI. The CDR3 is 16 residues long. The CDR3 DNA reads TGTGCCAGCTCACCACAGGGCGGGAGCTCCTACAATGAGCAGTTCTTC. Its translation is CASSPQGGSSYNEQFF.

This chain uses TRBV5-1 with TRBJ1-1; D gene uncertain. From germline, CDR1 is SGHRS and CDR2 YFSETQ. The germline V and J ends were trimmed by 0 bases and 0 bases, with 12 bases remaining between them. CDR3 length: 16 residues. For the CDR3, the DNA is TGCGCCAGCAGCTTGGATCCAGATCAAATGAACACTGAAGCTTTCTTT. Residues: CASSLDPDQMNTEAFF.

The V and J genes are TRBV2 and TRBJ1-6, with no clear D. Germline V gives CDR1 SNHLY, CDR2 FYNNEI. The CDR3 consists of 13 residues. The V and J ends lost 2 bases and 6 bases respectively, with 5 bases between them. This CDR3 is CASSEQANSPLHF. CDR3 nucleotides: TGTGCCAGCAGTGAACAGGCTAATTCACCCCTCCACTTT.

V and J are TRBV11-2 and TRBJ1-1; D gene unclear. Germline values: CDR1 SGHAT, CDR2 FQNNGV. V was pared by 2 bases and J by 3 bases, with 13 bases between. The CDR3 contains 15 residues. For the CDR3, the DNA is TGTGCCAGCAGCTTATCGGCAGACATTCACACTGAAGCTTTCTTT. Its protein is CASSLSADIHTEAFF.

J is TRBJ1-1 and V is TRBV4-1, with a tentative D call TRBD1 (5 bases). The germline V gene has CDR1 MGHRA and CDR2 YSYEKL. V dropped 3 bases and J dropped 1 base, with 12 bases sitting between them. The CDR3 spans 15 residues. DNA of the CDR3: TGCGCCAGCAGCCAGGGTAGGGGCTGGAACACTGAAGCTTTCTTT. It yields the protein CASSQGRGWNTEAFF.

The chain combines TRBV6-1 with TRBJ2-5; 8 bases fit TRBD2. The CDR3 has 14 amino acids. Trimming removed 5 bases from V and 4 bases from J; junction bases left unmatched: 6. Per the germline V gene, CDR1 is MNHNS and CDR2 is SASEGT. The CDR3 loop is CASSLSGSGETQYF. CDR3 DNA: TGTGCCAGCAGTCTCAGCGGGAGCGGAGAGACCCAGTACTTC.

The CDR3 here is CASSPPYGWSYGYTF. CDR3 nucleotides: TGCGCCAGCAGCCCTCCCTACGGGTGGTCTTATGGCTACACCTTC. The rearrangement uses TRBV4-1 and TRBJ1-2; D gene unclear. Looked up from germline, CDR1 is MGHRA and CDR2 is YSYEKL. Deletions cut 4 bases from V and 5 bases from J, with 17 bases between. This CDR3 region has 15 residues.

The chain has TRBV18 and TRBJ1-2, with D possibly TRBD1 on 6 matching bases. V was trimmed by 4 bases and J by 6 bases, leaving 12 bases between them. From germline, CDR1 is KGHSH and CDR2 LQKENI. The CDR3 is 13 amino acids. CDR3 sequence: CASSQERGNGYTF. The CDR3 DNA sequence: TGTGCCAGCTCACAGGAAAGGGGGAATGGCTACACCTTC.

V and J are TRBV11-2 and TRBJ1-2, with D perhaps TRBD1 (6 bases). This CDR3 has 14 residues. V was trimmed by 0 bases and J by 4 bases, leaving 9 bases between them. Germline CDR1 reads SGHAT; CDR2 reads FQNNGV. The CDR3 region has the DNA TGTGCCAGCAGCTTAGATCGGACAGTCTATGGCTACACCTTC. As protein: CASSLDRTVYGYTF.

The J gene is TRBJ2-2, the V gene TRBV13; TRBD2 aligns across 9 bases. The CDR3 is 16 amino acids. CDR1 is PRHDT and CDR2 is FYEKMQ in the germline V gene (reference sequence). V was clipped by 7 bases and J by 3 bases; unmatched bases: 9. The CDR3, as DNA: TGTGCCAGCACTCCCCGCGGGAGGGCCGACACCGGGGAGCTGTTTTTT. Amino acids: CASTPRGRADTGELFF.

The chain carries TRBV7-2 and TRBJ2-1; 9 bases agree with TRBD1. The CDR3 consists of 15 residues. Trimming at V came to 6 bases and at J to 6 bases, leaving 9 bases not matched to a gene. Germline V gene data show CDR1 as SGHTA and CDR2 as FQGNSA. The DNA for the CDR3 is TGTGCCAGCAGTTCGGACAGGGGAAGGCTCAATGAGCAGTTCTTC. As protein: CASSSDRGRLNEQFF.

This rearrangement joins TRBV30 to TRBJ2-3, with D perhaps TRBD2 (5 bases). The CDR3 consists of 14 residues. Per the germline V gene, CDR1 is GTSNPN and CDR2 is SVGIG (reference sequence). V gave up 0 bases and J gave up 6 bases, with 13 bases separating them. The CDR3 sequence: CAWSVQLVYDTQYF. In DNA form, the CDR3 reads TGTGCCTGGAGTGTACAACTAGTATACGATACGCAGTATTTT.

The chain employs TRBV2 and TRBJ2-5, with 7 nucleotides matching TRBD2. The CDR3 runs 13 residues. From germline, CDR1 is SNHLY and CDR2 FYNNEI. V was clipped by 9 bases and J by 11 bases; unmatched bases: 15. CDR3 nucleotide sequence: TGTGCCAGTCTGTGGGGGGGTGCCAACTCTCAGTACTTC. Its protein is CASLWGGANSQYF.

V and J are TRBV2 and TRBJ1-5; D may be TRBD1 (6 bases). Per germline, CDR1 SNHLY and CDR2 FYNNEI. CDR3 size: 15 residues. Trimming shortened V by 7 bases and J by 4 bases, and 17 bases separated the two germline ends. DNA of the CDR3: TGTGCCAGCAAGGAGGACAGTCTCGCGAATCAGCCCCAGCATTTT. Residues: CASKEDSLANQPQHF. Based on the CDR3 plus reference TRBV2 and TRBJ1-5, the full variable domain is EPEVTQTPSHQVTQMGQEVILRCVPISNHLYFYWYRQILGQKVEFLVSFYNNEISEKSEIFDDQFSVERPDGSNFTLKIRSTKLEDSAMYFCASKEDSLANQPQHFGDGTRLSIL.

The CDR3 DNA follows: TGCGCCAGCAGGTCTATCGGACAGAACACTGAAGCTTTCTTT. The encoded protein is CASRSIGQNTEAFF. The chain carries TRBV10-2 and TRBJ1-1, with D possibly being TRBD1 (5 bases). Germline CDR1 and CDR2: WSHSY and SAAADI. The CDR3 spans 14 residues. Trimming pared 6 bases from V and 1 base from J, leaving 12 bases between.

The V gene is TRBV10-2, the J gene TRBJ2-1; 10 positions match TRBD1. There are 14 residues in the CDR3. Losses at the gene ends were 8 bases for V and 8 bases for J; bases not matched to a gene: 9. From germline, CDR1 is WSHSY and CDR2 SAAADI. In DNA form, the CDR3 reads TGCGCCAGCTCCCCGGGACAGGGGAACCATGAGCAGTTCTTC. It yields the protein CASSPGQGNHEQFF.

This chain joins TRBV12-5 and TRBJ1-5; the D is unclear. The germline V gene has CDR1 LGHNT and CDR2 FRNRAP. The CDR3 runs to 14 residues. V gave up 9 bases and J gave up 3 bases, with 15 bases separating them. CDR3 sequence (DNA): TGTGCTAGCCGGGGAAGCTTGCTCAATCAGCCCCAGCATTTT. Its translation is CASRGSLLNQPQHF.

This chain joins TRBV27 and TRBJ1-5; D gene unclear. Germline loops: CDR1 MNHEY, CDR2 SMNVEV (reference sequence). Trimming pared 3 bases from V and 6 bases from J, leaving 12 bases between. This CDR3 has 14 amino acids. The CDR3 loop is CASSFGPSSQPQHF. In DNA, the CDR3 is TGTGCCAGCAGTTTTGGGCCGTCGAGTCAGCCCCAGCATTTT.

DNA for the CDR3: TGTGCCAGCAGTTCCACAGTAAATGGGCCCCAGCATTTT. Its protein product is CASSSTVNGPQHF. The J gene is TRBJ1-5, the V gene TRBV7-8, with D unresolved. Per the germline V gene, CDR1 is SGHVS and CDR2 is FQNEAQ. The CDR3 consists of 13 residues. Trimming stripped 6 bases from V and 9 bases from J, with 15 bases between.

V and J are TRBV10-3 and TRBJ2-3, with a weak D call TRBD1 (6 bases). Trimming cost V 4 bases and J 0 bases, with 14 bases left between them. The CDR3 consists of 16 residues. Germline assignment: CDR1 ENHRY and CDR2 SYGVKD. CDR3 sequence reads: CAISAPTGTSTDTQYF. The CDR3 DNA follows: TGTGCCATCAGTGCCCCGACAGGCACTAGCACAGATACGCAGTATTTT.

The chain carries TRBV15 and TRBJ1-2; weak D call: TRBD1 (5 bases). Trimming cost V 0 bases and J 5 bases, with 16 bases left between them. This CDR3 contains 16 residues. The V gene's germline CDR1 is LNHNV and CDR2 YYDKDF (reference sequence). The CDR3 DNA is TGTGCCACCAGCAGAGAGGCAGGGTTTGAGCGTTATGGCTACACCTTC. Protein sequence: CATSREAGFERYGYTF. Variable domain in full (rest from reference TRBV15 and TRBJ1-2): DAMVIQNPRYQVTQFGKPVTLSCSQTLNHNVMYWYQQKSSQAPKLLFHYYDKDFNNEADTPDNFQSRRPNTSFCFLDIRSPGLGDTAMYLCATSREAGFERYGYTFGSGTRLTVV.

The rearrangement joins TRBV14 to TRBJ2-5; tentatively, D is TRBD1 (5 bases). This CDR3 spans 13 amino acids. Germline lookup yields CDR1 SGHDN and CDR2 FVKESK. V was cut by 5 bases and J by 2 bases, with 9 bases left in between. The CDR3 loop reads CASSMTVQETQYF. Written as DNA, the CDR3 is TGTGCCAGCAGCATGACAGTGCAAGAGACCCAGTACTTC.

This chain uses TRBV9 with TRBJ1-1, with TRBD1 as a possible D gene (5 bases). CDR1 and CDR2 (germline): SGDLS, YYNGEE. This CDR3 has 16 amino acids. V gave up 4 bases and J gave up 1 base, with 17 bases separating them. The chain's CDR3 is CASSFRDGPGNTEAFF. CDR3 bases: TGTGCCAGCAGCTTCAGGGATGGCCCCGGGAACACTGAAGCTTTCTTT.